These 21 T cell receptor beta chains originate from one sample sequenced in a study of blood T cell repertoires in COVID-19. Clones were sequenced by immunoSEQ multiplex PCR, and TCRdb holds only the in-frame ones, with some missing. The sample includes around 97,000 clones, roughly 86% of them seen just once. The sequenced sample was peripheral blood. The receptor set was obtained from a human donor in a cohort sampled during active COVID-19.

This chain links TRBV28 with TRBJ1-2; D is perhaps TRBD1 (5 bases). Germline loops: CDR1 MDHEN, CDR2 SYDVKM. Trimming left V 6 bases short and J 8 bases short, with 16 bases between. This CDR3 is built from 13 residues. The CDR3 nucleotides read TGTGCCAGCAGCCAGGGCGCACCGGCCGGCTACACCTTC. This gives the protein CASSQGAPAGYTF.

CDR3 in DNA: TGTGCCAGCAGCTTAGTCCCTAGCGGGAGTTCGTACGAGCAGTACTTC. Its translation: CASSLVPSGSSYEQYF. The gene calls are TRBV7-6 and TRBJ2-7; 10 positions match TRBD2. The germline V gene has CDR1 SGHVS and CDR2 FNYEAQ. V dropped 1 base and J dropped 4; count of bases not matched to a gene: 7. The CDR3 runs 16 residues.

The rearrangement joins TRBV4-2 to TRBJ2-7, with 9 bases that match TRBD2. The germline CDR1 and CDR2 sequences are LGHNA and YNFKEQ. After removal of 6 bases from V and 6 bases from J, the junction contained 12 bases not matched to a gene. The CDR3 sequence is 15 residues long. CDR3 residues: CASSSNRGRAGEQYF. In nucleotides, the CDR3 is TGTGCCAGCAGTTCTAACCGCGGGAGGGCGGGCGAGCAGTACTTC.

The rearrangement uses TRBV5-1 and TRBJ2-5, with 11 bases fitting TRBD2. V trimming: 5 bases; J trimming: 4 bases; junction bases outside the gene matches: 16. CDR3 length: 18 amino acids. CDR1 is SGHRS, CDR2 YFSETQ, per germline. The CDR3 is CASRSIASGRIGGETQYF. The CDR3 DNA reads as TGCGCCAGCAGATCGATAGCTAGCGGGAGGATCGGCGGAGAGACCCAGTACTTC.

Details on this clone: One end of the junction is discordant with germline, which a read error may explain. The chain combines TRBV12-3 or TRBV12-4 with TRBJ2-1; a weak D match, TRBD1 (6 bases). The CDR3 has 13 residues. The CDR3: CASSVGRDKEQFF. In DNA, the CDR3 is TGTGCCAGCAGTGTGGGACGGGACAAGGAGCAGTTCTTC.

V is TRBV24-1 and J is TRBJ2-1; no clear D. The V end was cut by 6 bases, the J end by 5 bases, with 7 bases between. This CDR3 has 12 residues. Germline lookup yields CDR1 KGHDR and CDR2 SFDVKD. DNA of the CDR3: TGTGCCACCAGTCTAGTAAACAATGAGCAGTTCTTC. Protein sequence: CATSLVNNEQFF.

CDR3 bases: TGTGCCAGCAGCTTGGATGGCAGTAACTATGGCTACACCTTC. It is translated as CASSLDGSNYGYTF. This sequence joins TRBV5-5 and TRBJ1-2; D gene unclear. Trimming took off 0 bases at V and 1 base at J, with 7 bases between the two ends. CDR1 SGHKS and CDR2 YYEKEE come from the germline V gene (reference sequence). This CDR3 contains 14 residues.

This chain connects TRBV3-1 (or the pseudogene TRBV3-2) to TRBJ1-3; D possibly corresponds to TRBD1 (5 bases). Germline V gene data show CDR1 as LGHDT and CDR2 as YNNKEL (reference sequence). The ends were cut back, 4 bases at V and 2 bases at J, with 15 bases in the middle. This CDR3 region has 16 residues. The CDR3 loop reads CASSPWQGVTGNTIYF. CDR3 bases: TGTGCCAGCAGCCCCTGGCAGGGCGTCACTGGAAACACCATATATTTT.

The chain employs TRBV19 and TRBJ1-5, with TRBD1 matching 7 bases. The germline CDR1 and CDR2 sequences are LNHDA and SQIVND (reference sequence). This CDR3 contains 16 residues. The trim removed 5 bases at V and 4 bases at J, leaving 11 bases unmatched. The CDR3 loop is CASSLPTGLLNQPQHF. The CDR3 DNA reads as TGTGCCAGTAGTCTCCCGACAGGGTTATTAAATCAGCCCCAGCATTTT.

The V call is TRBV7-2, the J call TRBJ2-3, with D unclear. This CDR3 is 15 amino acids long. Germline lookup yields CDR1 SGHTA and CDR2 FQGNSA. V was trimmed by 1 base and J by 2 bases, leaving 10 bases between them. The CDR3 protein is CASSLGPLNTDTQYF. The DNA of the CDR3 is TGTGCCAGCAGCTTAGGCCCACTGAACACAGATACGCAGTATTTT.

The chain combines TRBV20-1 with TRBJ2-7, with 8 bases matching TRBD1. V dropped 3 bases and J dropped 2; count of bases not matched to a gene: 3. CDR3 length equals 13 residues. Germline values: CDR1 DFQATT, CDR2 SNEGSKA (reference sequence). The DNA for the CDR3 is TGCAGTGCTAGTGGGGACAGGACCTACGAGCAGTACTTC. Translating it yields CSASGDRTYEQYF.

The V and J genes are TRBV10-3 and TRBJ2-2, with D possibly TRBD1 on 6 matching bases. The V gene lost 6 bases and the J gene lost 0 bases, with 11 bases spanning the gap. The CDR3 runs to 15 residues. Germline V gene data show CDR1 as ENHRY and CDR2 as SYGVKD. DNA for the CDR3: TGTGCCATCAGGACGGGACAAGCGAACACCGGGGAGCTGTTTTTT. This sequence encodes CAIRTGQANTGELFF.

This clone appeared once. The V call is TRBV3-1 (or the pseudogene TRBV3-2), the J call TRBJ2-5; 9 bases align to TRBD1. Germline trimming cut 4 bases from V and 2 bases from J; bases unmatched to any gene: 5. Germline V gene sequence: CDR1 LGHDT, CDR2 YNNKEL (reference sequence). This CDR3 region has 15 residues. CDR3 DNA: TGTGCCAGCAGCCGAACGGGGACAGGGCAAGAGACCCAGTACTTC. It is translated as CASSRTGTGQETQYF.

This clone was recorded only once. The chain links TRBV28 to TRBJ2-1, with 7 positions matching TRBD1. There are 15 residues in the CDR3. Unmatched junction bases numbered 9, after V lost 7 bases and J lost 3 bases. Per germline, CDR1 MDHEN and CDR2 SYDVKM. Here the CDR3 reads CASKRQGSYYNEQFF. In nucleotides, the CDR3 is TGTGCCAGCAAACGACAGGGAAGTTACTACAATGAGCAGTTCTTC. The whole variable domain, filled in from reference TRBV28 and TRBJ2-1, reads DVKVTQSSRYLVKRTGEKVFLECVQDMDHENMFWYRQDPGLGLRLIYFSYDVKMKEKGDIPEGYSVSREKKERFSLILESASTNQTSMYLCASKRQGSYYNEQFFGPGTRLTVL.

V and J are TRBV5-4 and TRBJ2-2; possible D gene TRBD2, 6 bases. Per the germline V gene, CDR1 is SGHNT and CDR2 is YYREEE (reference sequence). Trimming left V 5 bases short and J 1 base short, with 12 bases between. The CDR3 runs to 15 residues. The CDR3 DNA follows: TGTGCCAGCAGTCGGGACTTCGTGAACACCGGGGAGCTGTTTTTT. This codes for CASSRDFVNTGELFF.

The chain has TRBV29-1 and TRBJ1-1, with 9 bases identical to TRBD1. The germline CDR1 and CDR2 sequences are SQVTM and ANQGSEA. V trimming: 7 bases; J trimming: 1 base; junction bases outside the gene matches: 4. The CDR3 covers 13 residues. The CDR3 DNA reads as TGCAGCGCAAAGACAGGGGGGAACACTGAAGCTTTCTTT. It yields the protein CSAKTGGNTEAFF.

The CDR3 region is CASSIVGGNQPQHF. Written as DNA, the CDR3 is TGTGCCAGTAGTATAGTGGGAGGCAATCAGCCCCAGCATTTT. This chain uses TRBV19 with TRBJ1-5; no clear D. This CDR3 has 14 residues. Trimming stripped 1 base from V and 2 bases from J, with 6 bases between. Germline V gene sequence: CDR1 LNHDA, CDR2 SQIVND (reference sequence).

Comment on this clone: Mismatch with germline at one junction end may stem from a read error. The chain carries TRBV13 and TRBJ2-1; 11 positions agree with TRBD1. The CDR3 totals 17 residues. CDR1 PRHDT and CDR2 FYEKMQ come from the germline V gene (reference sequence). CDR3 in DNA: TGTGCCAGCAGCGTAGGGACAGGGGGAATGGTTAGCAATGAGCAGTTCTTC. This gives the protein CASSVGTGGMVSNEQFF.

The chain joins TRBV4-2 to TRBJ2-7; D is uncertain. The CDR3 has 16 residues. Trimming pared 4 bases from V and 0 bases from J, leaving 16 bases between. Germline V gives CDR1 LGHNA, CDR2 YNFKEQ. In DNA, the CDR3 is TGTGCCAGCAGCCTTGTCGGAGTAGAGGTCTCCTACGAGCAGTACTTC. Residues: CASSLVGVEVSYEQYF.

The rearrangement uses TRBV25-1 and TRBJ1-4; D unclear. Germline V gene sequence: CDR1 MGHDK, CDR2 SYGVNS. The CDR3 is 16 amino acids. V lost 1 base and J lost 6, with 15 bases in between. CDR3 sequence: CASSEFRGGYDEKLFF. CDR3 nucleotide sequence: TGTGCCAGCAGTGAATTCCGAGGTGGATACGATGAAAAACTGTTTTTT.

The chain employs TRBV11-1 and TRBJ2-4; 8 nucleotides match TRBD2. This CDR3 comprises 16 residues. V lost 3 bases to trimming and J lost 0 bases; unmatched junction nucleotides: 4. CDR1 SGHAT and CDR2 FQDESV come from the germline V gene (reference sequence). CDR3 region: CASSLVLAGAKNIQYF. CDR3 coding DNA: TGTGCCAGCAGCTTGGTGCTAGCGGGAGCCAAAAACATTCAGTACTTC.